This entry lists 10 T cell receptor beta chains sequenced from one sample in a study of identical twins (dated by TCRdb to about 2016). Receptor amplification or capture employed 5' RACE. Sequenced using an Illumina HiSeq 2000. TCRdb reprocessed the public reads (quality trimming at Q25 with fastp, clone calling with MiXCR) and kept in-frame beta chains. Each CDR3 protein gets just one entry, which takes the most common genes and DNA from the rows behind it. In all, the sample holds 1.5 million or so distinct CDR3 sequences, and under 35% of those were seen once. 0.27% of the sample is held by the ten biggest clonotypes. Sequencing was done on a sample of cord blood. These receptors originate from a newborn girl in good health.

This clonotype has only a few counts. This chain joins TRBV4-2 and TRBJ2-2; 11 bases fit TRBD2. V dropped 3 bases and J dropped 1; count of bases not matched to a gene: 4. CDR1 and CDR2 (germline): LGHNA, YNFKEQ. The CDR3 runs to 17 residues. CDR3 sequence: CASSQDGLAGNTGELFF. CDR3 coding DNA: TGTGCCAGCAGCCAGGACGGACTAGCGGGGAACACCGGGGAGCTGTTTTTT.

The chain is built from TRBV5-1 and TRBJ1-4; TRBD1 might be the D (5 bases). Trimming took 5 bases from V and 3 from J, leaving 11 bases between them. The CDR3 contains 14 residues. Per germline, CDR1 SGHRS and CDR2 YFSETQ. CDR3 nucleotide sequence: TGCGCCAGCAGTCCAGGGAAATCTAATGAAAAACTGTTTTTT. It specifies CASSPGKSNEKLFF.

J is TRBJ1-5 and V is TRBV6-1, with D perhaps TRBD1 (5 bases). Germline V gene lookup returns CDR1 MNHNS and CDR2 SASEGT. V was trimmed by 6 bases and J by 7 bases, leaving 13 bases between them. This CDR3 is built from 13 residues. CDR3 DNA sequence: TGTGCCAGCAGCCCCGGGACCGAACAGCCCCAGCATTTT. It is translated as CASSPGTEQPQHF.

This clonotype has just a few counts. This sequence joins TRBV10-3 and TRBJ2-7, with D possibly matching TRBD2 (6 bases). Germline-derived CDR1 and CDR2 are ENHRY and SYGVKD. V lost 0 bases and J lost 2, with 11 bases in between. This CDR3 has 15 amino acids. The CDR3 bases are TGTGCCATCAGTGAGTCGAGGTGGGGGGCCTACGAGCAGTACTTC. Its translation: CAISESRWGAYEQYF.

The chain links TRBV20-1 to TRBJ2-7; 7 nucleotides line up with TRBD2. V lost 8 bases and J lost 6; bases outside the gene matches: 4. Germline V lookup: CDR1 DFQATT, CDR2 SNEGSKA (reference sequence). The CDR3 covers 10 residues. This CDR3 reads CSPSGGEQYF. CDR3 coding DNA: TGCAGTCCATCGGGGGGCGAGCAGTACTTC.

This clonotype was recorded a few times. CDR3 in amino acids: CASSSLGTTNTGELFF. The CDR3 nucleotides are TGTGCCAGCTCAAGCCTCGGGACTACAAACACCGGGGAGCTGTTTTTT. The chain is built from TRBV18 and TRBJ2-2, with 7 bases that match TRBD2. The CDR3 contains 16 residues. The V gene end was trimmed by 5 bases and the J gene end by 2 bases; junction bases not matched to a gene: 8. Germline lookup yields CDR1 KGHSH and CDR2 LQKENI.

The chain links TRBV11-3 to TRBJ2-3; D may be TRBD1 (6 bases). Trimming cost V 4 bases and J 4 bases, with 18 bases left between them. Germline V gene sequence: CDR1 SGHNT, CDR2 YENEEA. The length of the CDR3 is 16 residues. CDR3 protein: CASSSTLTTGADTQYF. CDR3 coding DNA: TGTGCCAGCAGCTCCACGCTTACGACAGGCGCAGATACGCAGTATTTT.

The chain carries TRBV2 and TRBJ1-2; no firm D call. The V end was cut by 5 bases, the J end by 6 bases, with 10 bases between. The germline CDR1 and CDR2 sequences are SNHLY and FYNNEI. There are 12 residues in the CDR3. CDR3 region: CASSSDNHGYTF. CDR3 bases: TGTGCCAGCAGTAGCGACAACCATGGCTACACCTTC.

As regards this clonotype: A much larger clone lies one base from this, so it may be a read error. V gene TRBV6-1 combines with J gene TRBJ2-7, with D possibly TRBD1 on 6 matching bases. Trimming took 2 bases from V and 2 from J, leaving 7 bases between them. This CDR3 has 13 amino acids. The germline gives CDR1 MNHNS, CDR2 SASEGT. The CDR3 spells CASSERDTYEQYF. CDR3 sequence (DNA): TGTGCCAGCAGTGAAAGGGACACCTACGAGCAGTACTTC.

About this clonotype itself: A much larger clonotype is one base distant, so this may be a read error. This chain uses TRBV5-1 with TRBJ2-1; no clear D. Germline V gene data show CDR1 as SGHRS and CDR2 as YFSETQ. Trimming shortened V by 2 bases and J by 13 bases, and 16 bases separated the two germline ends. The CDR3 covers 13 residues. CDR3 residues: CASSFGLRETQFF. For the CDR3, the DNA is TGCGCCAGCAGCTTCGGCTTGCGAGAGACCCAGTTCTTC.